The 5 T cell receptor beta chains below all came from one sample that was sequenced in a study of T cell repertoires in aging, cancer and after chemotherapy. Amplification of TCR beta used genomic DNA extracted from peripheral blood. A mixed TRB-A/B primer pool amplified rearranged TRB by multiplex touch-down PCR. MiXCR, applied by TCRdb to the multiplex PCR reads, yields one record per CDR3 protein. The table lists 5,000 or so distinct CDR3 sequences, approximately 25% of them singletons, with roughly 19% in the top ten. The sample was blood. The receptors were sampled from a human donor in good health.

The rearrangement links TRBV5-1 to TRBJ1-4; maybe TRBD1 (5 bases). CDR3 size: 17 residues. V dropped 4 bases and J dropped 0 bases, with 16 bases sitting between them. Germline CDR1 is SGHRS and CDR2 is YFSETQ. The CDR3 reads CASSPNRDAATNEKLFF. The DNA of the CDR3 is TGCGCCAGCAGCCCAAACCGGGACGCCGCAACTAATGAAAAACTGTTTTTT.

The chain employs TRBV27 and TRBJ2-2; D remains ambiguous. The V end lost 2 bases, the J end lost 4 bases, and 2 bases lay between the germline ends. CDR1 and CDR2 (germline): MNHEY, SMNVEV (reference sequence). This CDR3 contains 12 residues. In DNA, the CDR3 is TGTGCCAGCAGTTTAACCACCGGGGAGCTGTTTTTT. This translates into CASSLTTGELFF.

This clonotype rates as medium-sized. This sequence joins TRBV18 and TRBJ2-2, with TRBD2 as a possible D gene (6 bases). The germline gives CDR1 KGHSH, CDR2 LQKENI. CDR3 size: 18 residues. V was pared by 2 bases and J by 5 bases, with 21 bases between. The CDR3 reads CASSPLAPGTAGTGELFF. The CDR3 DNA reads as TGTGCCAGCTCACCATTGGCACCAGGGACGGCGGGGACCGGGGAGCTGTTTTTT.

By sample share, this clonotype is medium-sized. This chain joins TRBV19 and TRBJ2-1; no clear D gene. V lost 5 bases to trimming and J lost 5 bases, with 19 bases between them. The CDR3 sequence is 16 residues long. The germline CDR1 and CDR2 sequences are LNHDA and SQIVND (reference sequence). CDR3 sequence: CASSSPASPAHNEQFF. CDR3 coding DNA: TGTGCCAGTAGTTCCCCCGCCAGCCCAGCCCACAATGAGCAGTTCTTC.

This clonotype is medium-sized within its sample. The chain has TRBV19 and TRBJ2-5, with a tentative D call TRBD2 (6 bases). Germline CDR1 and CDR2: LNHDA and SQIVND (reference sequence). The CDR3 runs 14 residues. With 1 base removed from V and 0 bases from J, the gap between germline ends came to 6 bases. This CDR3 reads CASSIAGDQETQYF. As DNA, the CDR3 is TGTGCCAGTAGTATAGCGGGGGACCAAGAGACCCAGTACTTC.